This T cell receptor (beta chain) was captured in a study of Ad26.COV2.S vaccination and SARS-CoV-2 variants. Study information: Ad26.COV2.S was injected intramuscularly once or twice, 56 days apart. Broader study findings: Vaccinees displayed broader spike-specific TCR repertoires than placebo recipients. Those who received vaccine or placebo ended up with similar non-spike TCR breadth.

About this clone itself: Its specificity is not known.

From germline, CDR1 is SGHAT and CDR2 FQNNGV. This CDR3 contains 14 residues. V was trimmed by 5 bases and J by 4 bases, leaving 12 bases between them. Only in-frame clones appear in the TCRdb table, and some are missing; sequencing was by immunoSEQ multiplex PCR. The data show around 400,000 clones, more than 80% seen once. The treatment was: around 19 received Ad26.COV2.S at low or high dose, single or two shots; five or six received placebo; per-sample allocation not given. It was on day 63 after the first vaccine or placebo injection that samples were taken. Adults aged 18-55 years in Boston included the donor.

The material was peripheral blood, obtained in a trial of Ad26.COV2.S vaccine versus placebo. The sequence was obtained from a person aged 18-65 years who received the Ad26.COV2.S COVID-19 vaccine or a placebo. The chain links TRBV11-2 to TRBJ1-3; D gene ambiguous. CDR3 DNA sequence: TGTGCCAGCAGCGCCCCCGTCCCCGGAAACACCATATATTTT. As protein: CASSAPVPGNTIYF.